The 4 T cell receptor beta chains below come from one sample, sequenced in a study of shared clonotypes between healthy human individuals. Produced via immunoSEQ multiplex PCR; TCRdb's table is partial and in-frame only. The sample has about 500,000 clones, about 74% seen once. Sequencing used PBMCs. These receptors came from a woman aged 40-49 years in good health. Some clones in this sample may be carry-over from other donors' samples.

In this sample, this clone turned up a few times. CDR3 region: CASSSQSGRNNEQFF. DNA of the CDR3: TGTGCCAGCAGCTCTCAATCTGGACGGAACAATGAGCAGTTCTTC. J is TRBJ2-1 and V is TRBV13; the D is unclear. The CDR3 totals 15 residues. V lost 4 bases to trimming and J lost 5 bases, with 15 bases between them. The V gene's germline CDR1 is PRHDT and CDR2 FYEKMQ (reference sequence).

The rearrangement uses TRBV11-2 and TRBJ2-3, with 10 bases identical to TRBD2. Germline V gene data show CDR1 as SGHAT and CDR2 as FQNNGV. This CDR3 contains 17 residues. Trimming took 5 bases from V and 2 from J; bases not matched to a gene: 10. The CDR3 loop is CASSLPTSGYNTDTQYF. CDR3 nucleotide sequence: TGTGCCAGCAGCCTCCCGACTAGCGGGTACAACACAGATACGCAGTATTTT.

The chain couples TRBV7-3 to TRBJ2-7, with a tentative D call TRBD2 (7 bases). This CDR3 comprises 14 residues. The germline gives CDR1 SGHTA, CDR2 FQGTGA. V was trimmed by 5 bases and J by 2 bases, leaving 13 bases between them. As DNA, the CDR3 is TGTGCCAGCAGCCCCGGGGGGCCCACCTACGAGCAGTACTTC. Residues: CASSPGGPTYEQYF. The full variable domain, in which reference TRBV7-3 and TRBJ2-7 provide the parts outside the CDR3, is GAGVSQTPSNKVTEKGKYVELRCDPISGHTALYWYRQSLGQGPEFLIYFQGTGAADDSGLPNDRFFAVRPEGSVSTLKIQRTERGDSAVYLCASSPGGPTYEQYFGPGTRLTVT.

In nucleotides, the CDR3 is TGTGCCAGCAGCTTAAGGAGTTTCGGGGGCTTAAACACTGAAGCTTTCTTT. The encoded protein is CASSLRSFGGLNTEAFF. The rearrangement links TRBV11-1 to TRBJ1-1; possible D gene TRBD1, 6 bases. CDR1 and CDR2 from the germline V gene are SGHAT and FQDESV (reference sequence). Between the trimmed V and J ends, which lost 2 bases and 2 bases, there was a span of 18 bases. The CDR3 is 17 amino acids.